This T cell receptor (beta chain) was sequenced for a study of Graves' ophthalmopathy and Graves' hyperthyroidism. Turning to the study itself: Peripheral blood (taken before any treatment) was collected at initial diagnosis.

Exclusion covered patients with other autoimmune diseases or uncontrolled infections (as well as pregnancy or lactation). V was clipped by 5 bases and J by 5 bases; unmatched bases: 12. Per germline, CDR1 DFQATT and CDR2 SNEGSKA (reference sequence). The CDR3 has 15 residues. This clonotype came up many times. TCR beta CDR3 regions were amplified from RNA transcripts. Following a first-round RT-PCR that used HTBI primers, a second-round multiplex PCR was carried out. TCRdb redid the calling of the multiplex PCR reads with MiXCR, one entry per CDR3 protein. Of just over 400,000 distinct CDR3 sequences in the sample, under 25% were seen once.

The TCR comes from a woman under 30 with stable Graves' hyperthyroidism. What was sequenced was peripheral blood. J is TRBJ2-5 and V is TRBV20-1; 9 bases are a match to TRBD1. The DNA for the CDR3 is TGCAGTGCTCAGACTATCACAGGGGGCGCGGAGACCCAGTACTTC. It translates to CSAQTITGGAETQYF.